This TCR beta chain was obtained from a study of blood T cell repertoires in COVID-19. The CDR3 runs to 12 residues. The V end was cut by 4 bases, the J end by 3 bases, with 6 bases between. The V gene's germline CDR1 is LNHDA and CDR2 SQIVND (reference sequence). Original data processing: Estimates of nucleated cell counts were drawn from the amplification of reference gene primers. Here immunoSEQ multiplex PCR was the method, and the copy in TCRdb shows in-frame clones only, minus some. The V and J calls and clone size are taken from that table; D and trimming were inferred from the DNA. The profile shows approximately 250,000 clones, about 91% of them singletons. Participants spanned ages about 18 to 90 years and resided in roughly 22 US areas. Which cohort a participant joined came from the clinical history participants gave. Before they entered the study, exposed participants had met a COVID-19 case within 2 weeks.

Sample: PBMCs or T cells enriched from blood (not recorded which). This chain joins TRBV19 and TRBJ1-2; D is uncertain. The source is a man aged 40-49 years who had been exposed to COVID-19. In nucleotides, the CDR3 is TGTGCCAGTAGTAACGGAGACTATGGCTACACCTTC. It encodes CASSNGDYGYTF.